Listed below are T cell receptor beta chains from one sample, sequenced in a study of CD8 T cells in ankylosing spondylitis. TCRdb processed the 5' RACE reads anew with MiXCR; each CDR3 protein has one entry. This table holds 150,000 to 200,000 distinct CDR3 sequences, around 16% found once. The sequenced sample consisted of blood, either unsorted or a sorted T cell fraction (not recorded which). The source of these receptors is a male donor with ankylosing spondylitis or in good health (not recorded which). The CDR3 runs from the conserved cysteine through the conserved F or W. Each record gives: clone size, V gene, J gene, D gene, CDR3 DNA, CDR3 protein. D genes are given only for firm matches. Clone sizes are given selectively: once, few, many, or a class where the clone is expanded.

.	TRBV28	TRBJ1-5	.	TGTGCCAGCCGGGGGAGCAATCAGCCCCAGCATTTT	CASRGSNQPQHF
many	TRBV12-3/TRBV12-4	TRBJ2-2	TRBD2	TGTGCCAGCAGACCTAGCGGGAGGGGGGTAGAGCTGTTTTTT	CASRPSGRGVELFF
once	TRBV30	TRBJ2-2	TRBD2	TGTGCCTGGGGGGGACTAGTCGGGACCGGGGAGCTGTTTTTT	CAWGGLVGTGELFF
many	TRBV5-1	TRBJ2-3	.	TGCGCCAGCAGCCCCGGGCCGTCATCAGATACGCAGTATTTT	CASSPGPSSDTQYF
few	TRBV20-1	TRBJ2-3	.	TGCAGTGCTACCTTGGAGGATACGCAGTATTTT	CSATLEDTQYF
.	TRBV27	TRBJ2-1	TRBD2	TGTGCCAGCAGTGCCGGACTAGCGGGAAGGGATGAGCAGTTCTTC	CASSAGLAGRDEQFF
few	TRBV30	TRBJ1-5	.	TGTGCCTGGAGTGTTGGTGGGAATAGCAATCAGCCCCAGCATTTT	CAWSVGGNSNQPQHF
many	TRBV28	TRBJ2-3	TRBD1	TGTGCCAGCAGTTTTGCAGGGGGCAACACAGATACGCAGTATTTT	CASSFAGGNTDTQYF
many	TRBV5-1	TRBJ1-2	TRBD1	TGCGCCAGCAGCAACGGGACAGGGAGTAGGGGCTACACCTTC	CASSNGTGSRGYTF
few	TRBV4-1	TRBJ1-5	TRBD1	TGCGCCAGCAGCAGCTCTACAGGGGCTTGGGCTCAGCCCCAGCATTTT	CASSSSTGAWAQPQHF
.	TRBV7-9	TRBJ2-3	.	TGTGCCAGCACCGGCCTCGGGGCAGATACGCAGTATTTT	CASTGLGADTQYF
few	TRBV3-1	TRBJ2-1	.	TGTGCCAGCAGCCAACTCCGGGACTTGGCTAACAATGAGCAGTTCTTC	CASSQLRDLANNEQFF
few	TRBV20-1	TRBJ2-7	TRBD2	TGCAGTGCTAGAGGAGGGACTAGCGGGAGTAGCTACGAGCAGTACTTC	CSARGGTSGSSYEQYF
few	TRBV7-2	TRBJ1-4	TRBD1	TGTGCCAGCAGCTCCTACAGGGGTGGATATGAAAAACTGTTTTTT	CASSSYRGGYEKLFF
.	TRBV18	TRBJ2-7	TRBD1	TGTGCCAGCTCACTCTCCCGGGACAGGTCCTACGAGCAGTACTTC	CASSLSRDRSYEQYF
many	TRBV29-1	TRBJ1-1	.	TGCAGCGGTCTAGACAGGACGAACACTGAAGCTTTCTTT	CSGLDRTNTEAFF
few	TRBV20-1	TRBJ1-2	.	TGCAGTGGGGAAAACCTACTCGGCTATGGCTACACCTTC	CSGENLLGYGYTF
many	TRBV19	TRBJ1-1	TRBD1	TGTGCCAGTAGCCGACAGGGGGCTTCTAAAGCTTTCTTT	CASSRQGASKAFF
few	TRBV5-1	TRBJ2-5	.	TGCGCCAGCAGTTGGGAAGAGACCCAGTACTTC	CASSWEETQYF
once	TRBV6-1	TRBJ1-2	TRBD1	TGTGCCAGCAGTACACAGGGGGCCTATGGCTACACCTTC	CASSTQGAYGYTF
many	TRBV28	TRBJ2-1	TRBD1	TGTGCCAGCAGTGGACAGGGGTTGTGGAATGAGCAGTTCTTC	CASSGQGLWNEQFF
many	TRBV10-3	TRBJ1-1	.	TGTGCCATCAGGGGGGGGGGACAAATGAACACTGAAGCTTTCTTT	CAIRGGGQMNTEAFF
.	TRBV29-1	TRBJ1-5	.	TGCAGCGTTCCGACAGGTTACGGACCCCAGCATTTT	CSVPTGYGPQHF
.	TRBV28	TRBJ2-5	TRBD2	TGTGCCAGCAGTTCTACTAGCGGGAGGGGAGAGACCCAGTACTTC	CASSSTSGRGETQYF